What follows are 9 T cell receptor beta chains derived from one specimen sequenced in a study of T-cell reconstitution after alpha-beta-depleted transplantation in children. During its preparation, the TCRbeta library received unique molecular identifiers. TCRdb reprocessed the PCR reads with MiXCR, giving one entry per CDR3 protein. This table has hundreds of thousands of distinct CDR3 sequences, approximately 17% appearing once. Material: PBMCs from the stem cell graft donor, obtained from the stem cell graft. These receptors originate from a human donor who donated a stem cell graft to a child with acute myeloid leukemia.

This chain uses TRBV5-1 with TRBJ1-2; D remains ambiguous. This CDR3 spans 12 amino acids. V lost 0 bases, J lost 7 bases, and 7 bases lay in between. Germline V gene lookup returns CDR1 SGHRS and CDR2 YFSETQ. CDR3 residues: CASSLEGFGYTF. The CDR3 nucleotides are TGCGCCAGCAGCTTGGAAGGGTTTGGCTACACCTTC.

This clonotype was observed a handful of times. The chain joins TRBV29-1 to TRBJ2-1, with no clear D. The germline gives CDR1 SQVTM, CDR2 ANQGSEA. V lost 3 bases and J 9 bases, leaving 12 bases between the germline ends. This CDR3 has 12 amino acids. In DNA, the CDR3 is TGCAGCGTTGAGGGTAAATCCGTTGAGCAGTTCTTC. It translates to CSVEGKSVEQFF.

This clonotype occurred many times. The chain employs TRBV5-1 and TRBJ2-5; unclear D gene. The CDR3 consists of 14 residues. Trimming removed 1 base at V and 5 bases at J, with 12 bases between. Germline values: CDR1 SGHRS, CDR2 YFSETQ. For the CDR3, the DNA is TGCGCCAGCAGCTTGTCAGGATTCGAGGAGACCCAGTACTTC. Its protein product is CASSLSGFEETQYF.

This clonotype was counted at least ten times. The V call is TRBV29-1, the J call TRBJ2-1, with TRBD1 matching 8 bases. This CDR3 has 14 amino acids. V dropped 4 bases and J dropped 4; count of bases not matched to a gene: 6. The germline V gene encodes CDR1 SQVTM and CDR2 ANQGSEA. The CDR3, as DNA: TGCAGCGTTGCGAGTACAGGGGGTTACAATGAGCAGTTCTTC. Encoded protein: CSVASTGGYNEQFF.

Only a few counts were recorded for this clonotype. This rearrangement joins TRBV10-3 to TRBJ2-6, with a weak D call TRBD1 (6 bases). V dropped 1 base and J dropped 1 base, with 8 bases sitting between them. This CDR3 has 16 amino acids. From germline, CDR1 is ENHRY and CDR2 SYGVKD. CDR3 sequence (DNA): TGTGCCATCAGTGAGTTCGGACAGTCTGGGGCCAACGTCCTGACTTTC. Its protein product is CAISEFGQSGANVLTF.

This clonotype was observed many times. CDR3 sequence: CATSDLQSGGDRHNEQFF. CDR3 coding DNA: TGTGCCACCAGTGATTTGCAGTCGGGCGGTGATCGTCATAATGAGCAGTTCTTC. The chain carries TRBV24-1 and TRBJ2-1; the D is unclear. The CDR3 totals 18 residues. With 0 bases removed from V and 7 bases from J, the gap between germline ends came to 21 bases. The germline CDR1 and CDR2 sequences are KGHDR and SFDVKD.

V usage is TRBV30 and J usage is TRBJ2-1, with D perhaps TRBD2 (5 bases). CDR1 is GTSNPN and CDR2 is SVGIG in the germline V gene (reference sequence). The germline V and J ends were trimmed by 2 bases and 10 bases, with 15 bases remaining between them. The CDR3 spans 13 residues. CDR3 in amino acids: CAWSMSSSQEQFF. The CDR3 DNA is TGTGCCTGGAGTATGTCTAGCTCCCAGGAGCAGTTCTTC.

The sample holds one count of this clonotype. With a much larger clone just one base away, this may be a read error. The rearrangement joins TRBV6-1 to TRBJ2-4; D perhaps matches TRBD2 (5 bases). The CDR3 is 15 amino acids. The germline V gene encodes CDR1 MNHNS and CDR2 SASEGT. The CDR3 loop reads CASREEAPGSHIQYF. The CDR3 region has the DNA TGTGCCAGCAGGGAAGAGGCACCGGGGAGTCACATTCAGTACTTC.

The V and J genes are TRBV7-2 and TRBJ2-3, with D unclear. The CDR3 is 14 residues long. Germline-derived CDR1 and CDR2 are SGHTA and FQGNSA. V was shortened by 2 bases and J by 4 bases, with 10 bases between the two germline ends. The CDR3 DNA follows: TGTGCCAGCAGCTTACAAGTACACTCAGATACGCAGTATTTT. This gives the protein CASSLQVHSDTQYF.